The next 27 T cell receptor beta chains were all read from a single sample in a study of blood T cells in healthy people across ages (dated by TCRdb to between 2014 and 2017). The library came from 5' RACE. The reads were generated on an Illumina HiSeq 2500. A second PCR of about 6 to 11 cycles was performed with a sample-barcoded 5' primer and a J-beta primer mix. Starting from the raw public reads, TCRdb applied fastp trimming at Q25, assembled clones with MiXCR and retained in-frame beta chains. CDR3 protein sequences are deduplicated, and each keeps its most common genes and DNA. The sample table contains about 800,000 distinct CDR3 sequences; only one count was recorded for around 25% of them. Under 4.5% of the sample belongs to the ten largest clones. These data also featured in a second study, about T cells of mothers and their children.

The specimen sequenced was blood. The origin of the receptors is a boy younger than 18 in good health.

This chain joins TRBV20-1 and TRBJ2-3; D remains unclear. Germline values: CDR1 DFQATT, CDR2 SNEGSKA (reference sequence). This CDR3 has 13 residues. The V end lost 3 bases, the J end lost 1 base, and 8 bases lay between the germline ends. CDR3 sequence (DNA): TGCAGTGCTAGGAGCCCCCGCACAGATACGCAGTATTTT. It translates to CSARSPRTDTQYF.

The rearrangement uses TRBV4-3 and TRBJ2-1, with D possibly being TRBD1 or TRBD2 (6 bases each). The ends were cut back, 1 base at V and 8 bases at J, with 18 bases in the middle. The CDR3 runs 16 residues. From germline, CDR1 is LGHNA and CDR2 YSLEER. CDR3 nucleotide sequence: TGCGCCAGCAGCCAAGTTTTTACGGGGGCACGCGATGAGCAGTTCTTC. This sequence encodes CASSQVFTGARDEQFF.

The chain recombines TRBV9 with TRBJ1-2; D gene ambiguous. The CDR3 contains 13 residues. Germline V gene sequence: CDR1 SGDLS, CDR2 YYNGEE. The V gene lost 2 bases and the J gene lost 1 base, with 6 bases spanning the gap. The CDR3 reads CASSVRSNYGYTF. CDR3 in DNA: TGTGCCAGCAGCGTCCGCAGTAACTATGGCTACACCTTC.

In nucleotides, the CDR3 is TGCAGCGTTAGAATTCGGAGACAGGACTCCTCCTACGAGCAGTACTTC. It codes for CSVRIRRQDSSYEQYF. V and J are TRBV29-1 and TRBJ2-7; D might be TRBD1 (6 bases). The CDR3 is 16 residues long. V was pared by 5 bases and J by 0 bases, with 20 bases between. The germline CDR1 and CDR2 sequences are SQVTM and ANQGSEA.

The chain uses TRBV11-2 and TRBJ2-5; the D is unclear. This CDR3 comprises 13 residues. CDR1 SGHAT and CDR2 FQNNGV come from the germline V gene. V was pared by 0 bases and J by 5 bases, with 7 bases between. Here the CDR3 reads CASSLDSAETQYF. The CDR3 bases are TGTGCCAGCAGCTTAGATTCGGCGGAGACCCAGTACTTC.

V and J are TRBV20-1 and TRBJ2-7; D is possibly TRBD2 (5 bases). Looked up from germline, CDR1 is DFQATT and CDR2 is SNEGSKA (reference sequence). The CDR3 is 14 residues long. Trimming cost V 6 bases and J 4 bases, with 19 bases left between them. The DNA of the CDR3 is TGCAGTGCCAGACCCAGCGGAGCGATTTACGAGCAGTACTTC. This translates into CSARPSGAIYEQYF.

In DNA, the CDR3 is TGTGCCATCAGTGGGGGCGGAAAAGAGACCCAGTACTTC. Translated, it gives CAISGGGKETQYF. V and J are TRBV10-3 and TRBJ2-1; maybe TRBD1 (5 bases). The J call may be wrong; the DNA end is better matched by TRBJ2-5. This CDR3 region has 13 residues. The germline V gene encodes CDR1 ENHRY and CDR2 SYGVKD.

V is TRBV20-1 and J is TRBJ2-7; no firm D call. The germline gives CDR1 DFQATT, CDR2 SNEGSKA (reference sequence). Trimming took off 3 bases at V and 4 bases at J, with 4 bases between the two ends. This CDR3 comprises 10 residues. Here the CDR3 reads CSASLYEQYF. In DNA, the CDR3 is TGCAGTGCTAGTCTTTACGAGCAGTACTTC.

V is TRBV20-1 and J is TRBJ2-5, with 8 nucleotides matching TRBD2. With the DNA end fitting TRBJ2-1 better, the J assignment may be wrong. CDR1 is DFQATT and CDR2 is SNEGSKA in the germline V gene (reference sequence). The length of the CDR3 is 15 residues. The CDR3 DNA reads TGCAGTGCTAGAGACTCCCTAGCGGGCTACAATGAGCAGTTCTTC. It translates to CSARDSLAGYNEQFF.

Only a few counts were recorded for this clonotype. The chain carries TRBV29-1 and TRBJ1-4; 10 nucleotides align to TRBD1. The ends lost 5 bases at V and 6 bases at J; junction bases unmatched: 6. The CDR3 length is 14 residues. Germline-derived CDR1 and CDR2 are SQVTM and ANQGSEA. The chain's CDR3 is CSVKGTGDDEKLFF. DNA of the CDR3: TGCAGCGTTAAGGGGACAGGGGATGATGAAAAACTGTTTTTT.

This clonotype has a handful of counts. Germline and junction disagree at one end, which may indicate a read error. V is TRBV20-1 and J is TRBJ2-7; D ambiguous. CDR3 length equals 14 residues. CDR1 DFQATT and CDR2 SNEGSKA come from the germline V gene (reference sequence). The CDR3 region is CSARDRLFSYERYF. CDR3 in DNA: TGCAGTGCTAGAGATCGACTTTTCTCCTACGAGCGGTACTTC.

The chain is built from TRBV27 and TRBJ2-1; 9 positions match TRBD1. The CDR3 covers 15 residues. Germline CDR1 reads MNHEY; CDR2 reads SMNVEV (reference sequence). J lost 4 bases, V lost 6 bases, and 7 bases had no gene match. CDR3 DNA sequence: TGTGCCAGCAGGCCGGACAGGGGACTGTACAATGAGCAGTTCTTC. Encoded protein: CASRPDRGLYNEQFF.

The chain carries TRBV24-1 and TRBJ2-1, with 10 bases matching TRBD1. Looked up from germline, CDR1 is KGHDR and CDR2 is SFDVKD. The CDR3 has 15 residues. After removal of 0 bases from V and 8 bases from J, the junction contained 3 bases not matched to a gene. The DNA of the CDR3 is TGTGCCACCAGTGATTTGGGAGGACAGGGGGATGAGCAGTTCTTC. It translates to CATSDLGGQGDEQFF.

The chain recombines TRBV4-1 with TRBJ1-5, with 9 nucleotides matching TRBD1. V lost 4 bases, J lost 7 bases, and 8 bases stayed unmatched. This CDR3 is built from 15 residues. From germline, CDR1 is MGHRA and CDR2 YSYEKL. The CDR3 DNA sequence: TGCGCCAGCAGCCTGGGACAGGGAAAGGGGCAGCCCCAGCATTTT. Translating gives CASSLGQGKGQPQHF.

The chain employs TRBV12-3 or TRBV12-4 and TRBJ2-7; 7 bases map to TRBD1. The J segment lost 6 bases and the V segment lost 6 bases, leaving 5 bases of the junction unmatched. The CDR3 has 12 residues. The CDR3 region is CASRTTGREQYF. CDR3 DNA sequence: TGTGCCAGCAGAACGACAGGGCGCGAGCAGTACTTC.

This clonotype was picked up a small number of times. The chain carries TRBV3-1 and TRBJ2-4; no firm D call. Germline V CDR1 and CDR2: LGHDT, YNNKEL (reference sequence). The CDR3 totals 12 residues. Deletions cut 5 bases from V and 4 bases from J, with 6 bases between. CDR3 DNA: TGTGCCAGCAGCGCCAGGAAAAACATTCAGTACTTC. It specifies CASSARKNIQYF.

The chain is built from TRBV12-3 or TRBV12-4 and TRBJ2-7, with TRBD1 as a possible D gene (5 bases). This CDR3 region has 11 residues. V was clipped by 8 bases and J by 5 bases, with 10 bases between them. The CDR3 is CASAVQDEQYF. CDR3 coding DNA: TGTGCCAGCGCAGTACAGGACGAGCAGTACTTC.

This clonotype was detected a few times. The chain combines TRBV6-2 or TRBV6-3 with TRBJ2-7; 7 bases fit TRBD2. The germline CDR1 and CDR2 sequences are MNHEY and SVGEGT. The J segment lost 3 bases and the V segment lost 6 bases, leaving 17 bases of the junction unmatched. The CDR3 runs 17 residues. The CDR3 spells CASSYRPPGGGFYEQYF. CDR3 nucleotide sequence: TGTGCCAGCAGCTATAGACCGCCGGGAGGAGGTTTCTACGAGCAGTACTTC.

This clonotype was seen more than once but under ten times. The rearrangement joins TRBV7-2 to TRBJ1-2; no clear D gene. Germline V gene data show CDR1 as SGHTA and CDR2 as FQGNSA. The CDR3 is 16 amino acids. Trimming left V 4 bases short and J 0 bases short, with 15 bases between. CDR3: CASSYDSGEANYGYTF. The CDR3 coding sequence is TGTGCCAGCAGCTATGACTCAGGCGAAGCTAACTATGGCTACACCTTC.

Only a few counts were recorded for this clonotype. This chain joins TRBV28 and TRBJ1-6; the D is unclear. Trimming left V 6 bases short and J 5 bases short, with 14 bases between. The CDR3 is made up of 15 amino acids. The V gene's germline CDR1 is MDHEN and CDR2 SYDVKM. CDR3 loop: CASRAESGHNSPLHF. CDR3 DNA sequence: TGTGCCAGCAGGGCAGAGAGTGGGCATAATTCACCCCTCCACTTT.

Only a few counts were recorded for this clonotype. The chain carries TRBV5-1 and TRBJ2-1, with a weak D call TRBD2 (6 bases). V gave up 2 bases and J gave up 8 bases, with 17 bases separating them. This CDR3 is built from 15 residues. Looked up from germline, CDR1 is SGHRS and CDR2 is YFSETQ. This CDR3 reads CASSLGSGGKDEQFF. CDR3 in DNA: TGCGCCAGCAGCTTAGGTAGTGGGGGGAAGGATGAGCAGTTCTTC.

The gene calls are TRBV29-1 and TRBJ1-2; D not resolved. Germline V gene lookup returns CDR1 SQVTM and CDR2 ANQGSEA. V shed 6 bases and J shed 6 bases, with 17 bases lying between them. This CDR3 has 13 amino acids. CDR3 sequence reads: CSVARRELNGYTF. CDR3 nucleotides: TGCAGCGTCGCGAGGCGGGAGTTGAATGGCTACACCTTC.

This chain links TRBV11-3 with TRBJ2-5; possibly TRBD2 for D (6 bases). The end of the DNA fits TRBJ2-1 better, so the J call may be wrong. Per germline, CDR1 SGHNT and CDR2 YENEEA. The CDR3 is 14 residues long. The CDR3 region is CASSQGGARNEQFF. The CDR3, as DNA: TGTGCCAGCAGCCAAGGAGGGGCTCGTAATGAGCAGTTCTTC.

The V and J genes are TRBV11-1 and TRBJ2-7; 8 positions agree with TRBD1. The ends lost 5 bases at V and 2 bases at J; junction bases unmatched: 11. CDR3 length equals 16 residues. Per the germline V gene, CDR1 is SGHAT and CDR2 is FQDESV (reference sequence). The CDR3 nucleotides read TGTGCCAGCAGCCAACAACCTGGGACAGGACCCTACGAGCAGTACTTC. It encodes CASSQQPGTGPYEQYF.

A few counts support this clonotype. The J gene is TRBJ2-4, the V gene TRBV7-2; no clear D gene. The V end was cut by 4 bases, the J end by 4 bases, with 17 bases between. Per germline, CDR1 SGHTA and CDR2 FQGNSA. This CDR3 has 16 residues. The CDR3 loop is CASSSRQDRFKNIQYF. CDR3 nucleotides: TGTGCCAGCAGCTCCCGACAAGACCGCTTTAAAAACATTCAGTACTTC. The full variable domain, its missing parts supplied by reference TRBV7-2 and TRBJ2-4, is GAGVSQSPSNKVTEKGKDVELRCDPISGHTALYWYRQSLGQGLEFLIYFQGNSAPDKSGLPSDRFSAERTGGSVSTLTIQRTQQEDSAVYLCASSSRQDRFKNIQYFGAGTRLSVL.

This clonotype showed up just a few times. The chain links TRBV9 to TRBJ2-2; D not certain. V was trimmed by 0 bases and J by 0 bases, leaving 9 bases between them. CDR1 is SGDLS, CDR2 YYNGEE, per germline. The length of the CDR3 is 16 residues. The DNA for the CDR3 is TGTGCCAGCAGCGTAGTGGACGAGTCGAACACCGGGGAGCTGTTTTTT. It yields the protein CASSVVDESNTGELFF.

The CDR3 bases are TGTGCCAGCATAGAAACAGGACCTGAAGAGACCCAGTACTTC. This gives the protein CASIETGPEETQYF. This chain uses TRBV21-1 with TRBJ2-5; TRBD1, as called in the table, went unchecked against the DNA. TRBV21-1 is an annotated pseudogene. There are 14 residues in the CDR3.